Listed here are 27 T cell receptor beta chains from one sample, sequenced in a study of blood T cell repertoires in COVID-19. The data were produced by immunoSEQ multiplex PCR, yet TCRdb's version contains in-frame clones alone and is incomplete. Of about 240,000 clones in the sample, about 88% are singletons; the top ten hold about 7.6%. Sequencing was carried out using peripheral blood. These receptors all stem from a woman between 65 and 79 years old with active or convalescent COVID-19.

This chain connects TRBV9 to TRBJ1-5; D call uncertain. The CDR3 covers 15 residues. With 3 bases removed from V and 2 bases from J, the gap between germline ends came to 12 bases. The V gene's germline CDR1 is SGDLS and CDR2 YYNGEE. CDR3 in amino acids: CASSARGSGNQPQHF. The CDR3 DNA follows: TGTGCCAGCAGCGCACGTGGGAGCGGCAATCAGCCCCAGCATTTT.

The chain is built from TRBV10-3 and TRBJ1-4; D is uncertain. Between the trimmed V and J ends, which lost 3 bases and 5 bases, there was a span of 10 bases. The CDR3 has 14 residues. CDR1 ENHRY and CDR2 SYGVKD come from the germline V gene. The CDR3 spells CAISEVSVNEKLFF. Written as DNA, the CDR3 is TGTGCCATCAGTGAAGTATCAGTCAATGAAAAACTGTTTTTT.

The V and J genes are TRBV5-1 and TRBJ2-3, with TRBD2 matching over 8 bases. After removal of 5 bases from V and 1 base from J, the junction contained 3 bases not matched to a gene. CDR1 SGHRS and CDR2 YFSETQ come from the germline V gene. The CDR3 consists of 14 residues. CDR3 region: CASSSGAGTDTQYF. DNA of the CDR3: TGCGCCAGCAGTAGCGGGGCTGGCACAGATACGCAGTATTTT.

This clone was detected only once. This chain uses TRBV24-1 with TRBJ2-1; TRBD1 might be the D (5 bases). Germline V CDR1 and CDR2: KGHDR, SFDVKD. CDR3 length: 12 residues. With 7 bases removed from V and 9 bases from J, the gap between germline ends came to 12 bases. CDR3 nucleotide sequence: TGTGCCACCAGCGACTGGACATTTGAGCAGTTCTTC. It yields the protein CATSDWTFEQFF.

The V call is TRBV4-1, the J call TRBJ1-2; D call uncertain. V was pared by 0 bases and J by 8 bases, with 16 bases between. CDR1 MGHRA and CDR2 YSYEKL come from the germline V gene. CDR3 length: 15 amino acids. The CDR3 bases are TGCGCCAGCAGCCAAGATGAGGTCAAATCGGGAGGCTACACCTTC. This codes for CASSQDEVKSGGYTF.

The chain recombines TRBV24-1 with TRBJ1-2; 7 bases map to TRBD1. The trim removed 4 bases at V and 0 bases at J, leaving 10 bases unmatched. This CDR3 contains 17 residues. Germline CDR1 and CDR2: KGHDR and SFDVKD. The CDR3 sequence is CATSDPNSGGSNYGYTF. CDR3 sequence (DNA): TGTGCCACCAGTGACCCGAATTCAGGGGGGTCTAACTATGGCTACACCTTC.

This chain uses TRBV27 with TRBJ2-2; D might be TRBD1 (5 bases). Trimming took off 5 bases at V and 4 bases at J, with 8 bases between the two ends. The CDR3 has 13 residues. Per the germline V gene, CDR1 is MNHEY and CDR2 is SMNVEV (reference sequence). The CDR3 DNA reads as TGTGCCAGCAGTCTAGGGGCCACCGGGGAGCTGTTTTTT. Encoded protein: CASSLGATGELFF.

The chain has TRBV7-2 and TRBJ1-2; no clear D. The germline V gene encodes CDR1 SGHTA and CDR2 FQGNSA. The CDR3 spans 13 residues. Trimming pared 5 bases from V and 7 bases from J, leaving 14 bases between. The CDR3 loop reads CASSPPGRVGYTF. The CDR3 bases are TGTGCCAGCAGCCCCCCGGGGAGGGTTGGCTACACCTTC.

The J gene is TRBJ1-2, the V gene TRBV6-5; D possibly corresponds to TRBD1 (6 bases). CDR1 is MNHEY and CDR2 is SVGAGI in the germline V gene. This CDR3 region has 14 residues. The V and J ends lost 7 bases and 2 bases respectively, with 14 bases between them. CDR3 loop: CASTERGGNYGYTF. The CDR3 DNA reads TGTGCCAGCACCGAGCGGGGGGGCAACTATGGCTACACCTTC.

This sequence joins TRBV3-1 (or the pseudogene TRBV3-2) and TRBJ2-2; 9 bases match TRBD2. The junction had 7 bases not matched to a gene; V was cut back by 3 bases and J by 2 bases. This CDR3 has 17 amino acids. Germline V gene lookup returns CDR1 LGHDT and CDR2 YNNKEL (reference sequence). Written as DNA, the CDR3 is TGTGCCAGCAGCCAGGTGGGAGCGGGGGGAAACACCGGGGAGCTGTTTTTT. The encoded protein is CASSQVGAGGNTGELFF.

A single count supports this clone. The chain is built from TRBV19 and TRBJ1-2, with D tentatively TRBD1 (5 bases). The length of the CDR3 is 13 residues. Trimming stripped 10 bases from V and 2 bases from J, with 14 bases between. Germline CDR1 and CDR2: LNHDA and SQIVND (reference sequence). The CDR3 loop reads CATAGRTNYGYTF. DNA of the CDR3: TGTGCCACCGCGGGGCGGACCAACTATGGCTACACCTTC.

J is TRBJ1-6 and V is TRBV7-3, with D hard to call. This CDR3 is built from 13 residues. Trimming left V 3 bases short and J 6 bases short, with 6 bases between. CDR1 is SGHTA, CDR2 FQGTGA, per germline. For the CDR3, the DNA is TGTGCCAGCAGCTTGAGATTTAATTCACCCCTCCACTTT. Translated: CASSLRFNSPLHF. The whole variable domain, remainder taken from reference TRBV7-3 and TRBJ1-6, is GAGVSQTPSNKVTEKGKYVELRCDPISGHTALYWYRQSLGQGPEFLIYFQGTGAADDSGLPNDRFFAVRPEGSVSTLKIQRTERGDSAVYLCASSLRFNSPLHFGNGTRLTVT.

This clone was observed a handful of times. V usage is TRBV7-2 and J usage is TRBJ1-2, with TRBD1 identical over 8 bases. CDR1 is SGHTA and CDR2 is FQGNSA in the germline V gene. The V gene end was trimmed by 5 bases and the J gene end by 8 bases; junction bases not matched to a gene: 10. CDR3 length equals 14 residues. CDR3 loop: CASSTAGGARGYTF. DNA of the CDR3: TGTGCCAGCAGCACCGCAGGGGGCGCGCGGGGCTACACCTTC.

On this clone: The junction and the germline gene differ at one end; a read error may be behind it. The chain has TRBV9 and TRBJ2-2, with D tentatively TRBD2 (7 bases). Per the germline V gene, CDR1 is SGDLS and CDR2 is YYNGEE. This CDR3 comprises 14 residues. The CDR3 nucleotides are TGTGCCCGCAGCGTAGGGGGGGGCACCGGGGAGCTGTTTTTT. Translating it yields CARSVGGGTGELFF. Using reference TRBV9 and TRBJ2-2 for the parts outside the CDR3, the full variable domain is DSGVTQTPKHLITATGQRVTLRCSPRSGDLSVYWYQQSLDQGLQFLIQYYNGEERAKGNILERFSAQQFPDLHSELNLSSLELGDSALYFCARSVGGGTGELFFGEGSRLTVL.

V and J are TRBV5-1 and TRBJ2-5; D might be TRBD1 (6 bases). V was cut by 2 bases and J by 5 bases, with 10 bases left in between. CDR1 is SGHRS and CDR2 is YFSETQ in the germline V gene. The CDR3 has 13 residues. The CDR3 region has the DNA TGCGCCAGCAGCTTAGGGGGTTTTGAGACCCAGTACTTC. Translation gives CASSLGGFETQYF.

Here the CDR3 reads CASTAGRGRAQAFF. In nucleotides, the CDR3 is TGTGCCAGCACTGCCGGACGGGGGAGGGCTCAAGCTTTCTTT. J is TRBJ1-1 and V is TRBV7-2, with D perhaps TRBD1 (5 bases). CDR3 size: 14 residues. From germline, CDR1 is SGHTA and CDR2 FQGNSA. V shed 7 bases and J shed 9 bases, with 21 bases lying between them. Using reference TRBV7-2 and TRBJ1-1 for the parts outside the CDR3, the full variable domain is GAGVSQSPSNKVTEKGKDVELRCDPISGHTALYWYRQSLGQGLEFLIYFQGNSAPDKSGLPSDRFSAERTGGSVSTLTIQRTQQEDSAVYLCASTAGRGRAQAFFGQGTRLTVV.

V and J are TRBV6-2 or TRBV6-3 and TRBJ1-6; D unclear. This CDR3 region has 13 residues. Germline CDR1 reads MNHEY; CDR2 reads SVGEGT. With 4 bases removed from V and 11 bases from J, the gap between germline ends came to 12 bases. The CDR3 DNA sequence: TGTGCCAGCAGTTTGGTACAGTCCACACCCCTCCACTTT. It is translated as CASSLVQSTPLHF.

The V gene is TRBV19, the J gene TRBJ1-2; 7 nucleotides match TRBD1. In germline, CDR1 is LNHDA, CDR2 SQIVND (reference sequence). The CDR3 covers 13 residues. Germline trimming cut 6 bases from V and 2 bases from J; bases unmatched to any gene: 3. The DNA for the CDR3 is TGTGCCAGTAGACTGGGACAGAACTATGGCTACACCTTC. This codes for CASRLGQNYGYTF.

The CDR3 spells CASSRLTSGEKETQYF. The CDR3 DNA is TGTGCCAGCAGCCGACTGACTAGCGGGGAGAAAGAGACCCAGTACTTC. The chain links TRBV4-2 to TRBJ2-5; 11 bases line up with TRBD2. Per the germline V gene, CDR1 is LGHNA and CDR2 is YNFKEQ. The CDR3 is 16 residues long. V lost 4 bases to trimming and J lost 3 bases; unmatched junction nucleotides: 7.

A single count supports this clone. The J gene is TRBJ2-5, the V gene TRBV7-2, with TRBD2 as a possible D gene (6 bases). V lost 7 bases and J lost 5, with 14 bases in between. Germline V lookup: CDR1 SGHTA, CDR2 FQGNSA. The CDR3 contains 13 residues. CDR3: CASTALGGETQYF. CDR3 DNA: TGTGCCAGCACCGCCCTTGGGGGGGAGACCCAGTACTTC.

CDR3 sequence (DNA): TGTGCCAGCAGCTTAGGAACCGGGACAGGGACCTACGAGCAGTACTTC. Translation gives CASSLGTGTGTYEQYF. V gene TRBV7-2 combines with J gene TRBJ2-7; 9 bases fit TRBD1. In germline, CDR1 is SGHTA, CDR2 FQGNSA. V shed 1 base and J 2 bases; nucleotides not matched to a gene: 6. The CDR3 is 16 amino acids.

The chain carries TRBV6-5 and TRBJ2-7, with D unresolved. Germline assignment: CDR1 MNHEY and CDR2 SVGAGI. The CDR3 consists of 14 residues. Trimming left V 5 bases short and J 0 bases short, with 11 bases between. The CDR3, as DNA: TGTGCCAGCAGTCCGACGTGGAGCTCCTACGAGCAGTACTTC. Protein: CASSPTWSSYEQYF.

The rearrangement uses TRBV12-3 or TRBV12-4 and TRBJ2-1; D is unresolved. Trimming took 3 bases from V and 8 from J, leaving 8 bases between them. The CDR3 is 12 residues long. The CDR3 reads CASSLVADEQFF. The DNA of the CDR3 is TGTGCCAGCAGTTTGGTGGCAGATGAGCAGTTCTTC.

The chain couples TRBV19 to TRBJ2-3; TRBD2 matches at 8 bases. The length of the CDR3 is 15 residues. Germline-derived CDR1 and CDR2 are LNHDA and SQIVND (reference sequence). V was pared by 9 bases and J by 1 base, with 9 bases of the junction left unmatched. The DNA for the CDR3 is TGTGCCAGCCTCCCGGGGGGGAAGGGCACAGATACGCAGTATTTT. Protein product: CASLPGGKGTDTQYF.

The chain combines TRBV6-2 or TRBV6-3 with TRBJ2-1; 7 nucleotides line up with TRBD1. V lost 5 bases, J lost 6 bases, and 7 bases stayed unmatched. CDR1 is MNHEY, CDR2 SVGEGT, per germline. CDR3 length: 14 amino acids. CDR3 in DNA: TGTGCCAGCAGTCCAGACAGGGTCCGCAATGAGCAGTTCTTC. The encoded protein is CASSPDRVRNEQFF.

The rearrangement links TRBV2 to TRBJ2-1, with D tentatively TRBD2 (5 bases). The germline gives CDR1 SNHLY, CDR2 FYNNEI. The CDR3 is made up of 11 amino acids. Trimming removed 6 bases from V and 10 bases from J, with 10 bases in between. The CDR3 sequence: CASRNTREQFF. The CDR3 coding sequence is TGTGCCAGCAGGAACACTAGGGAGCAGTTCTTC.

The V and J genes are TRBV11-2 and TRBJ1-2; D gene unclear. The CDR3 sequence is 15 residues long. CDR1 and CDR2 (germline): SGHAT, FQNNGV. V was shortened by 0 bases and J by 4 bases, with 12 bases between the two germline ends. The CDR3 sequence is CASSLDSAGAYGYTF. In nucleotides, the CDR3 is TGTGCCAGCAGCTTAGATTCGGCAGGTGCCTATGGCTACACCTTC.